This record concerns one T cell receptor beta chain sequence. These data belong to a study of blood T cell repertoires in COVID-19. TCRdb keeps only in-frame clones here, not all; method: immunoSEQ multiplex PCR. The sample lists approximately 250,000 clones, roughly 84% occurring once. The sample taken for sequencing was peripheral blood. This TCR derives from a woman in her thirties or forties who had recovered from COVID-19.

The DNA of the CDR3 is TGTGCCAGCAGCTCCGGTGGGACAGCCCAAGAGACCCAGTACTTC. Its translation is CASSSGGTAQETQYF. J is TRBJ2-5 and V is TRBV28; 7 positions match TRBD1. J was trimmed by 1 base and V by 6 bases; bases with no gene match: 8. Germline CDR1 MDHEN, CDR2 SYDVKM. The CDR3 is 15 amino acids.